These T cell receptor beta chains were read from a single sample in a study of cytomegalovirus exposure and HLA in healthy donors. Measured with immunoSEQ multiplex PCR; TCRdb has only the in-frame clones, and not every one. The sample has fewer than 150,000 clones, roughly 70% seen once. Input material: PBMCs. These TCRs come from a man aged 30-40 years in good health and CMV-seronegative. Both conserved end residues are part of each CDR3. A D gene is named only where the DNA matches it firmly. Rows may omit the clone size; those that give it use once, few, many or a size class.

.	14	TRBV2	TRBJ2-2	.	TGTGCCAGCAGTGGACAGGACAACACCGGGGAGCTGTTTTTT	CASSGQDNTGELFF
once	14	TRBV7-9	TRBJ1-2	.	TGTGCCAGCAGCTGGGAACAGGGAATGGGGGGCTACACCTTC	CASSWEQGMGGYTF
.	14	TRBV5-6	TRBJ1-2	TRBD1	TGTGCCAGCAGCTTGTTCAACAGGGGCTATGGCTACACCTTC	CASSLFNRGYGYTF
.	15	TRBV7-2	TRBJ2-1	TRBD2	TGTGCCAGCAGCTTCATAGCGGGAGCTTACAATGAGCAGTTCTTC	CASSFIAGAYNEQFF
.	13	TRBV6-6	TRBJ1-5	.	TGTGCCAGCAGTTACGGCAGGGGTCAGCCCCAGCATTTT	CASSYGRGQPQHF
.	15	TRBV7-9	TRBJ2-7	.	TGTGCCAGCAGCTTTTCCACAGGGCCTACGAGCGAGCAGTACTTC	CASSFSTGPTSEQYF
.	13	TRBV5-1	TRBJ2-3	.	TGCGCCAGCAGCGTGAGACAGACAGATACGCAGTATTTT	CASSVRQTDTQYF
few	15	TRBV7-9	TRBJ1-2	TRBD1	TGTGCCAGCTTCCGGACAGGCTACATCCACTATGGCTACACCTTC	CASFRTGYIHYGYTF
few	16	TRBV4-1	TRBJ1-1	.	TGCGCCAGCAGTCTTGACTCAGGGGATCTGAACACTGAAGCTTTCTTT	CASSLDSGDLNTEAFF
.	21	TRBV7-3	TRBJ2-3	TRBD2	TGTGCCAGCAGCTTATTTCTTTACTGGGGACTAGCGGGGAGATACACAGATACGCAGTATTTT	CASSLFLYWGLAGRYTDTQYF
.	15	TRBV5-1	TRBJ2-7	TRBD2	TGCGCCAGCAGCGAATTAGCGGGGGAGTCCTACGAGCAGTACTTC	CASSELAGESYEQYF
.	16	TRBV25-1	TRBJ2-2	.	TGTGCCAGCAGTTTCGGAGGAGGGAGTGGCACCGGGGAGCTGTTTTTT	CASSFGGGSGTGELFF
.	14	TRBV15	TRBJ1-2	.	TGTGCCACCAGCAATAAGTTGATAGGGGATGGCTACACCTTC	CATSNKLIGDGYTF
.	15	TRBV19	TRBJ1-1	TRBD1	TGTGCCAGTAGTATTACCGGGACAGTGAACACTGAAGCTTTCTTT	CASSITGTVNTEAFF
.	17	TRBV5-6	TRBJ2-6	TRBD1	TGTGCCAGCAGCTTGGGGACAGGGGGCTCTGGGGCCAACGTCCTGACTTTC	CASSLGTGGSGANVLTF
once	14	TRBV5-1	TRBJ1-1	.	TGCGCCAGCAGCTTGGCTGGAGCGAACACTGAAGCTTTCTTT	CASSLAGANTEAFF
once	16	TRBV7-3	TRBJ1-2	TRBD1	TGTGCCAGCAGCAATCGGGACAGGGTGATTCGCTATGGCTACACCTTC	CASSNRDRVIRYGYTF
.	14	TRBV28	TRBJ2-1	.	TGTGCCAGCAGTTTAGCGGGAATCTACAATGAGCAGTTCTTC	CASSLAGIYNEQFF
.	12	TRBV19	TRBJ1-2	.	TGTGCCAGTAGTTGGGACAAAGAAGGCTACACCTTC	CASSWDKEGYTF
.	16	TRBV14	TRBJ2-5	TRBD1	TGTGCCAGCAGCCGAGCCGGGACAGGTATTAGGGAGACCCAGTACTTC	CASSRAGTGIRETQYF
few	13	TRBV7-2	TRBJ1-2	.	TGTGCCAGCAGCTTAGGGACAGTCTATGGCTACACCTTC	CASSLGTVYGYTF
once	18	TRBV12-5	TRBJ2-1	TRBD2	TGTGCTAGTGGTTTGGCTTCAGCGGGGGCTAGCTCCTACAATGAGCAGTTCTTC	CASGLASAGASSYNEQFF
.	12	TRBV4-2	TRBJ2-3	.	TGTGCCAGCAGCCAACGCGGAGATACGCAGTATTTT	CASSQRGDTQYF
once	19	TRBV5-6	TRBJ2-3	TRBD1	TGTGCCAGCAGCCAGGGACAGGGTAGTGGCGGGACTAGCACAGATACGCAGTATTTT	CASSQGQGSGGTSTDTQYF
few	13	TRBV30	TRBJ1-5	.	TGTGCCTGGTGTACTGGGGCAGGGCAGCCCCAGCATTTT	CAWCTGAGQPQHF
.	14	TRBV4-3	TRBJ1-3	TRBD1	TGCGCCAGTGGACAGGATCTCTCTGGAAACACCATATATTTT	CASGQDLSGNTIYF
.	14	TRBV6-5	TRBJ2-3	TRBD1	TGTGCCAGCAGTCTCAGGACAGGTGCAGATACGCAGTATTTT	CASSLRTGADTQYF
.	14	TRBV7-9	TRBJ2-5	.	TGTGCCAGCAGCTTTACTAGCCGGGAGGAGACCCAGTACTTC	CASSFTSREETQYF
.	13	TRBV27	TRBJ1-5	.	TGTGCCAGCAGTTTTCAGGGGCATCAGCCCCAGCATTTT	CASSFQGHQPQHF
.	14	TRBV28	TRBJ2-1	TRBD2	TGTGCCAGCAGTTTATACGAAGGGACTAAAGAGCAGTTCTTC	CASSLYEGTKEQFF
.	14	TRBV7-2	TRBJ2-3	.	TGTGCCAGCAGCTTAGACGCGGGCACAGATACGCAGTATTTT	CASSLDAGTDTQYF
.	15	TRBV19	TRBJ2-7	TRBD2	TGTGCCAGTAGTATAGTCGGCGGGAGTCTAGGCGAGCAGTACTTC	CASSIVGGSLGEQYF